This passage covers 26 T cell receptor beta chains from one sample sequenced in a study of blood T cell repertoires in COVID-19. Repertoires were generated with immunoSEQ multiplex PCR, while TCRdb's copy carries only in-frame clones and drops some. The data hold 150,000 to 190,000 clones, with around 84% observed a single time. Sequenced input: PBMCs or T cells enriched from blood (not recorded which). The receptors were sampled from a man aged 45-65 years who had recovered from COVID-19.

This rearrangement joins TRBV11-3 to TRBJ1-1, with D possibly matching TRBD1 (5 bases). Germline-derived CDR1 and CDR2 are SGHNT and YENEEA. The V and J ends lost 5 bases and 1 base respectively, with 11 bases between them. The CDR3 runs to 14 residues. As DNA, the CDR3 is TGTGCCAGCAGCGTCACAGGAACGAACACTGAAGCTTTCTTT. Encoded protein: CASSVTGTNTEAFF.

CDR3 loop: CASSTGGTGNTEAFF. DNA of the CDR3: TGTGCCAGCAGCACTGGAGGGACAGGTAACACTGAAGCTTTCTTT. V is TRBV5-5 and J is TRBJ1-1, with TRBD1 matching over 8 bases. The V and J ends lost 4 bases and 2 bases, in that order; junction bases with no gene match: 7. Germline V gene lookup returns CDR1 SGHKS and CDR2 YYEKEE (reference sequence). This CDR3 has 15 residues.

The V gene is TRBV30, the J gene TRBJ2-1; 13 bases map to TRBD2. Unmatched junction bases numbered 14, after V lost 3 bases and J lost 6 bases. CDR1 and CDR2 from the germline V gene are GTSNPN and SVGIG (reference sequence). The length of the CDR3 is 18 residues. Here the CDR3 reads CAWSNTGLAGVPGNEQFF. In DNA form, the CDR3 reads TGTGCCTGGAGCAATACTGGACTAGCGGGGGTTCCGGGCAATGAGCAGTTCTTC.

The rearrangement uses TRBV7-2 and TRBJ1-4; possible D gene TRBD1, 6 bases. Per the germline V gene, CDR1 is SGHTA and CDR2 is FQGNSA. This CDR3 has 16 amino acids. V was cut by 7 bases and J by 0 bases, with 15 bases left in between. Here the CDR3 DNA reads TGTGCCAGCAAAGCGGACAGATATGCAACTAATGAAAAACTGTTTTTT. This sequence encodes CASKADRYATNEKLFF.

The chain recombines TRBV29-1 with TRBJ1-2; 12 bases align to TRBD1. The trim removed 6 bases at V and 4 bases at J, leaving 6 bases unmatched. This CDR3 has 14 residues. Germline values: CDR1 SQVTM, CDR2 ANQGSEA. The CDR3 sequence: CSVSGTGGGYGYTF. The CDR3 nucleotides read TGCAGCGTCTCCGGGACAGGGGGCGGCTATGGCTACACCTTC.

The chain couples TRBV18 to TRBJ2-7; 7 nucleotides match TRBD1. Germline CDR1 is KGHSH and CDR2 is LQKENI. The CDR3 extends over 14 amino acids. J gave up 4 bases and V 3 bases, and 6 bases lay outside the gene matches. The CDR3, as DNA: TGTGCCAGCTCACCCGACAGGGTAGGATACGAGCAGTACTTC. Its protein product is CASSPDRVGYEQYF.

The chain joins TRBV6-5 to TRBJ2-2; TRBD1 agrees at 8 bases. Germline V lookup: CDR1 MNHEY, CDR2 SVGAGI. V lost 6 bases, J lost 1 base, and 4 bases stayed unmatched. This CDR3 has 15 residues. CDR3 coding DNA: TGTGCCAGCAGCCAAGACAGGGGGAACACCGGGGAGCTGTTTTTT. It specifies CASSQDRGNTGELFF.

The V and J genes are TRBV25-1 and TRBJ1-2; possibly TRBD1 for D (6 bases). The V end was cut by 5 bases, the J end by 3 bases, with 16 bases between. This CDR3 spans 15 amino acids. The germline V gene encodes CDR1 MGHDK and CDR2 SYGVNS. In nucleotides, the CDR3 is TGTGCCAGCAGTCCTGACCTGGGGGCTTACTATGGCTACACCTTC. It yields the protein CASSPDLGAYYGYTF.

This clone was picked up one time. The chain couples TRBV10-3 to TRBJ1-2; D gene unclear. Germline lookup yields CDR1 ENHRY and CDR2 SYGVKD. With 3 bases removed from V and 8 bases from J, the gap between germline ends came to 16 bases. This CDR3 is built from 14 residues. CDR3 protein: CAISDPLAGSGYTF. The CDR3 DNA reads TGTGCCATCAGTGATCCCCTCGCGGGTTCGGGCTACACCTTC.

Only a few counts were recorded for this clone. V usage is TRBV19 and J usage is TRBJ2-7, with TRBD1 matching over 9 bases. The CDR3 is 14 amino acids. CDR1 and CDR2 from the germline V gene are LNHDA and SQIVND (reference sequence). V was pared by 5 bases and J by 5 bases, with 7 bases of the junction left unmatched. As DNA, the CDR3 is TGTGCCAGTAGTCTCCCGACAGGGGGGAACGAGCAGTACTTC. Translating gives CASSLPTGGNEQYF.

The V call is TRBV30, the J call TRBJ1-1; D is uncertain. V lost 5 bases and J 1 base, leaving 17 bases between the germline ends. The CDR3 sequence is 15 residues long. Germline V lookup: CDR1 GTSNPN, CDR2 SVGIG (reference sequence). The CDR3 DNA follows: TGTGCCTGGGTCAGGAAACCCTTCGGGAACACTGAAGCTTTCTTT. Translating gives CAWVRKPFGNTEAFF.

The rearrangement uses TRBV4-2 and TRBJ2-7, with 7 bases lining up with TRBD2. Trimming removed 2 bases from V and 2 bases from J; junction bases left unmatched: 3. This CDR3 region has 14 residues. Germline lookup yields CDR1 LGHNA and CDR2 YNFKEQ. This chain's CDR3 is CASSQFSGPYEQYF. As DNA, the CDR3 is TGTGCCAGCAGCCAATTTAGCGGGCCCTACGAGCAGTACTTC.

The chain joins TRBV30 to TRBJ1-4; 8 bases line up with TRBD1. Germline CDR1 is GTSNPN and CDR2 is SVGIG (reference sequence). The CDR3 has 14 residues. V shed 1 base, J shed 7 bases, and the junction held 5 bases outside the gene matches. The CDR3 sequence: CAWSAFGTGEKLFF. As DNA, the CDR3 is TGTGCCTGGAGTGCCTTCGGGACAGGTGAAAAACTGTTTTTT.

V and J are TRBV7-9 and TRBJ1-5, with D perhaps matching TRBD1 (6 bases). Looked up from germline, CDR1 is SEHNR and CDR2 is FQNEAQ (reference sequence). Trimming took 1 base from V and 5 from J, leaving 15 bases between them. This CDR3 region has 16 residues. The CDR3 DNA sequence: TGTGCCAGCAGCTTAGGGTACACAGGGTGGGATCAGCCCCAGCATTTT. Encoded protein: CASSLGYTGWDQPQHF.

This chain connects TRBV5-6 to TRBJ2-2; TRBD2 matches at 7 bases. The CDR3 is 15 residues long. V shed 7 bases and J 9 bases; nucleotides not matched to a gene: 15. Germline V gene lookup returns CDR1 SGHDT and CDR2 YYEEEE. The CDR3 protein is CASQRGGLQSRELFF. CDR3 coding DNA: TGTGCCAGCCAACGCGGGGGACTCCAATCCCGGGAGCTGTTTTTT.

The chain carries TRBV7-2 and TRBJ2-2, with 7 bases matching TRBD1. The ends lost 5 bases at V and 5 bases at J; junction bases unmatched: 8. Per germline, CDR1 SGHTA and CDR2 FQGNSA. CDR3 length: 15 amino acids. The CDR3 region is CASSGRQGVTGELFF. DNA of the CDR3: TGTGCCAGCAGCGGCCGGCAGGGGGTGACCGGGGAGCTGTTTTTT.

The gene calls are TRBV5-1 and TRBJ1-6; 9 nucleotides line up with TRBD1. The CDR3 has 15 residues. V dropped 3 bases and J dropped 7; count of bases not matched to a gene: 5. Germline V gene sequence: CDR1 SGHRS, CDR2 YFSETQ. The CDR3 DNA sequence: TGCGCCAGCAGCTACGGACAGGGGAAAAATTCACCCCTCCACTTT. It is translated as CASSYGQGKNSPLHF.

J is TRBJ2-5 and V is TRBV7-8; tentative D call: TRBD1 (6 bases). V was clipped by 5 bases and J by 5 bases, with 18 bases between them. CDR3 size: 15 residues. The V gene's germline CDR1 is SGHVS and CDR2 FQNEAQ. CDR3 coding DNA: TGTGCCAGCAGCCCCGGCCCAGGGGAGTGGGAGACCCAGTACTTC. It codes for CASSPGPGEWETQYF.

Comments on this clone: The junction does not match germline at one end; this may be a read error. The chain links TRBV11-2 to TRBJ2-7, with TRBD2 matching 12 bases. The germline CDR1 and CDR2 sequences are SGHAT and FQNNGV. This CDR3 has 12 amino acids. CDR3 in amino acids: CASSDLAGGRHF. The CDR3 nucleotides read TGTGCCAGCAGCGACCTAGCGGGGGGGCGCCACTTC.

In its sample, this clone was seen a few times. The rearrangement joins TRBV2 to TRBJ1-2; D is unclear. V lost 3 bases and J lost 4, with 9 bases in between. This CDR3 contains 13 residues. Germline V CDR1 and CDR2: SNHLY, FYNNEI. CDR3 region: CASSERDGYGYTF. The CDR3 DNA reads TGTGCCAGCAGTGAGAGGGATGGCTATGGCTACACCTTC.

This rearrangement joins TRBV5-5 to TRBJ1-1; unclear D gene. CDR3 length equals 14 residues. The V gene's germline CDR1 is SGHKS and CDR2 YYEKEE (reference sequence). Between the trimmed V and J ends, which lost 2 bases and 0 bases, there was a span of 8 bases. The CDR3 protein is CASSLQMMNTEAFF. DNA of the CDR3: TGTGCCAGCAGCTTACAGATGATGAACACTGAAGCTTTCTTT.

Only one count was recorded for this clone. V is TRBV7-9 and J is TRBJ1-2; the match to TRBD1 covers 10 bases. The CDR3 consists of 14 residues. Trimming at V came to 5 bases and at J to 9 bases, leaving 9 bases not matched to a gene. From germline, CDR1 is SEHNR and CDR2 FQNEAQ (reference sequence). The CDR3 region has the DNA TGTGCCAGCAGCGCGACAGGGGGCCAACCCCGCTACACCTTC. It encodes CASSATGGQPRYTF.

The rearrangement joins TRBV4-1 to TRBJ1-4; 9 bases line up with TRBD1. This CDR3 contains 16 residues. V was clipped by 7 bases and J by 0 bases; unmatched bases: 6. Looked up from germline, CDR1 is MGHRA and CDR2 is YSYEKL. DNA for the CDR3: TGCGCCAGCACGGTCTGGACAGGGGCAACTAATGAAAAACTGTTTTTT. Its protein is CASTVWTGATNEKLFF.

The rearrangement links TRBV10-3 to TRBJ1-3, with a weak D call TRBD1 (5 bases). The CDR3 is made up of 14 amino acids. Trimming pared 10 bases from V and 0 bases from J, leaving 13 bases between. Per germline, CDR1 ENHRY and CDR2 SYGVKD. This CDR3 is CATRDSGSGNTIYF. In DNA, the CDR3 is TGTGCCACCAGAGACAGTGGCTCTGGAAACACCATATATTTT.

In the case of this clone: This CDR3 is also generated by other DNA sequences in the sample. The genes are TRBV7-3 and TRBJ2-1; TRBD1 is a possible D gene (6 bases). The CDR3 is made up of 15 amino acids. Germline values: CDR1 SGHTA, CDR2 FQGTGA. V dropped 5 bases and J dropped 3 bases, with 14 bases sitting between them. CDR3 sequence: CASSGGRGSYNEQFF. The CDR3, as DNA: TGTGCCAGCAGCGGGGGCCGGGGCAGCTACAATGAGCAGTTCTTC.

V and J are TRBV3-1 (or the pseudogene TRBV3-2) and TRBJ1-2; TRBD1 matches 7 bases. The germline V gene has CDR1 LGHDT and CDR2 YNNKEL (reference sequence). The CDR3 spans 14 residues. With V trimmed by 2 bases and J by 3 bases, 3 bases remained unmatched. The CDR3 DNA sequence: TGTGCCAGCAGCCAACCGGGGACAGACTATGGCTACACCTTC. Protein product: CASSQPGTDYGYTF.